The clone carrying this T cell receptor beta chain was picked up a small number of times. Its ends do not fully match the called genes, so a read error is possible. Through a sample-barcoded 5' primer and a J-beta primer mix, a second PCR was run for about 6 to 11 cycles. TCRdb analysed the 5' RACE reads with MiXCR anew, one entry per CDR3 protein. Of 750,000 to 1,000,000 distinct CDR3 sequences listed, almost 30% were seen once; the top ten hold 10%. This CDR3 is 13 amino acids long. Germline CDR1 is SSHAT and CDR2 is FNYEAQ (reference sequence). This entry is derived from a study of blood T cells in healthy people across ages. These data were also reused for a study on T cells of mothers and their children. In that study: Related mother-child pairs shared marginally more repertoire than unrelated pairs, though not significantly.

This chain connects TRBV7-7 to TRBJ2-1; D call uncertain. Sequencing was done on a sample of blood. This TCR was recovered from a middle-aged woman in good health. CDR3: CASSLLIGNEQFF. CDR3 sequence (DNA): TGTGCTAGCAGCCTCCTAATAGGCAATGAGCAGTTCTTC.